These 27 T cell receptor beta chains were sequenced from one sample in a study of cytomegalovirus exposure and HLA in healthy donors (dated by TCRdb to about 2017). Preparation of the library involved the immunoSEQ multiplex PCR assay. For the multiplex PCR, a mixture combining 60 forward primers for TCR Vbeta segments and 13 reverse primers for TCR Jbeta segments was used. TCRdb holds this immuneACCESS table with in-frame rearrangements only. Some clones are missing; in checked studies, unresolved V genes explain under half, and the rest has no known cause. The table for this sample lists roughly 180,000 clones; about 82% of them were counted only once. The ten largest clones capture around 1.5% of the sample. The sample taken for sequencing was PBMCs. The receptors derive from a man aged 18 to 29 in good health and CMV-seronegative.

The genes are TRBV11-2 and TRBJ2-1, with 13 positions matching TRBD2. V trimming: 8 bases; J trimming: 9 bases; junction bases outside the gene matches: 10. Per germline, CDR1 SGHAT and CDR2 FQNNGV. This CDR3 spans 15 amino acids. The chain's CDR3 is CASDPGTSGIPEQFF. The CDR3 nucleotides read TGTGCCAGCGATCCGGGGACTAGCGGGATTCCTGAGCAGTTCTTC.

The table lists this clone with a count of one. The J gene is TRBJ2-7, the V gene TRBV30; no definite D call. The CDR3 runs to 13 residues. Trimming pared 1 base from V and 2 bases from J, leaving 9 bases between. Germline V gene lookup returns CDR1 GTSNPN and CDR2 SVGIG (reference sequence). CDR3 protein: CAWSGANPYEQYF. The CDR3 DNA is TGTGCCTGGAGTGGGGCGAACCCCTACGAGCAGTACTTC.

V and J are TRBV7-3 and TRBJ2-3; 10 positions match TRBD2. In germline, CDR1 is SGHTA, CDR2 FQGTGA. The CDR3 has 17 residues. Trimming removed 4 bases from V and 3 bases from J; junction bases left unmatched: 10. Here the CDR3 reads CASSSPVAGGDTDTQYF. CDR3 DNA: TGTGCCAGCAGCTCTCCCGTAGCGGGGGGAGATACAGATACGCAGTATTTT.

This clone has a handful of counts. J is TRBJ2-7 and V is TRBV25-1; TRBD1 agrees at 9 bases. Germline CDR1 is MGHDK and CDR2 is SYGVNS. This CDR3 is 14 amino acids long. With 6 bases clipped from V and 2 bases from J, the junction kept 5 bases outside the gene matches. DNA of the CDR3: TGTGCCAGCAGCGAAGGGGACAGGGCCTACGAGCAGTACTTC. It codes for CASSEGDRAYEQYF.

This sequence joins TRBV4-1 and TRBJ2-2; possibly TRBD2 for D (7 bases). The CDR3 is 18 amino acids. Germline values: CDR1 MGHRA, CDR2 YSYEKL. Trimming removed 7 bases from V and 2 bases from J, with 23 bases in between. For the CDR3, the DNA is TGCGCCAGCATGGCAAGGGGGGGCGGGCTTCGAAACACCGGGGAGCTGTTTTTT. Its translation is CASMARGGGLRNTGELFF.

The chain carries TRBV6-5 and TRBJ2-2; maybe TRBD2 (6 bases). The CDR3 totals 14 residues. V lost 4 bases and J lost 3, with 9 bases in between. Germline loops: CDR1 MNHEY, CDR2 SVGAGI. The CDR3 nucleotides read TGTGCCAGCAGTTTGGCGGGGTACACCGGGGAGCTGTTTTTT. It translates to CASSLAGYTGELFF.

The V and J genes are TRBV28 and TRBJ1-2; weak D call: TRBD1 (5 bases). In germline, CDR1 is MDHEN, CDR2 SYDVKM. Trimming left V 6 bases short and J 7 bases short, with 21 bases between. The CDR3 length is 15 residues. CDR3 bases: TGTGCCAGCAGCTGGGTGGGGGGGGTGGGTGGTGGCTACACCTTC. It encodes CASSWVGGVGGGYTF.

The chain carries TRBV11-2 and TRBJ2-3; 12 positions agree with TRBD2. CDR3 length: 15 residues. The germline CDR1 and CDR2 sequences are SGHAT and FQNNGV. Trimming at V came to 2 bases and at J to 4 bases, leaving 1 base not matched to a gene. The chain's CDR3 is CASSLLAGGPDTQYF. The CDR3 bases are TGTGCCAGCAGCTTACTAGCGGGAGGGCCAGATACGCAGTATTTT.

The rearrangement joins TRBV14 to TRBJ2-2; 10 bases align to TRBD2. CDR3 length: 14 amino acids. CDR1 is SGHDN and CDR2 is FVKESK in the germline V gene. V dropped 9 bases and J dropped 8; count of bases not matched to a gene: 9. CDR3 sequence: CARSLAGVGGELFF. CDR3 DNA sequence: TGTGCCAGATCCCTAGCGGGAGTAGGTGGGGAGCTGTTTTTT.

The chain carries TRBV6-5 and TRBJ2-2, with D hard to call. V lost 7 bases to trimming and J lost 4 bases, with 10 bases between them. The V gene's germline CDR1 is MNHEY and CDR2 SVGAGI. The CDR3 spans 13 residues. CDR3 protein: CASTRVRTGELFF. The CDR3 DNA reads as TGTGCCAGCACCCGAGTCCGCACCGGGGAGCTGTTTTTT.

The chain combines TRBV7-9 with TRBJ1-1; weak D call: TRBD1 (6 bases). The CDR3 spans 14 residues. The V gene's germline CDR1 is SEHNR and CDR2 FQNEAQ (reference sequence). V shed 6 bases and J shed 0 bases, with 11 bases lying between them. The CDR3 sequence is CASRGTLMNTEAFF. DNA of the CDR3: TGTGCCAGCAGGGGGACACTGATGAACACTGAAGCTTTCTTT.

The V call is TRBV7-9, the J call TRBJ1-1; maybe TRBD1 (6 bases). This CDR3 has 14 residues. The V end was cut by 2 bases, the J end by 3 bases, with 10 bases between. CDR1 and CDR2 (germline): SEHNR, FQNEAQ (reference sequence). CDR3 residues: CASSLRDTDTEAFF. CDR3 nucleotides: TGTGCCAGCAGCTTACGGGACACGGACACTGAAGCTTTCTTT.

The J gene is TRBJ1-2, the V gene TRBV7-9; D possibly corresponds to TRBD1 (6 bases). V shed 5 bases and J shed 4 bases, with 11 bases lying between them. There are 13 residues in the CDR3. CDR1 and CDR2 (germline): SEHNR, FQNEAQ (reference sequence). The CDR3 DNA sequence: TGTGCCAGCAGCCCTGGACAGATCTATGGCTACACCTTC. It translates to CASSPGQIYGYTF.

In this sample, this clone turned up a few times. The chain couples TRBV10-2 to TRBJ1-2, with TRBD1 matching over 8 bases. The CDR3 length is 14 residues. The V and J ends lost 3 bases and 5 bases, in that order; junction bases with no gene match: 5. The germline CDR1 and CDR2 sequences are WSHSY and SAAADI. The CDR3 region is CASSEAQGAYGYTF. CDR3 coding DNA: TGCGCCAGCAGTGAAGCCCAGGGGGCGTATGGCTACACCTTC.

This chain uses TRBV6-6 with TRBJ2-5; D perhaps matches TRBD1 (6 bases). The better agreement between TRBJ2-7 and the DNA end casts doubt on the J call. CDR1 is MNHNY, CDR2 SVGAGI, per germline (reference sequence). The CDR3 extends over 13 amino acids. CDR3: CASSYSTGPEQYF. CDR3 nucleotides: TGTGCCAGCAGTTACTCGACAGGACCCGAGCAGTACTTC.

This clone was found once. This chain connects TRBV5-5 to TRBJ1-1; D gene ambiguous. V lost 1 base to trimming and J lost 0 bases, with 16 bases between them. The CDR3 runs 17 residues. Germline CDR1 and CDR2: SGHKS and YYEKEE (reference sequence). This CDR3 reads CASSLTAGLSLNTEAFF. CDR3 nucleotide sequence: TGTGCCAGCAGCTTGACCGCAGGCCTGTCCTTGAACACTGAAGCTTTCTTT.

CDR3 in amino acids: CASSPTGLAGGPMEQYF. CDR3 nucleotide sequence: TGTGCCAGCAGTCCCACCGGACTAGCGGGGGGGCCCATGGAGCAGTACTTC. This rearrangement joins TRBV27 to TRBJ2-7; 15 bases map to TRBD2. Trimming took 5 bases from V and 7 from J; bases not matched to a gene: 12. Germline-derived CDR1 and CDR2 are MNHEY and SMNVEV (reference sequence). The CDR3 runs 17 residues.

This chain joins TRBV5-1 and TRBJ1-1; a possible D gene is TRBD1 (5 bases). The length of the CDR3 is 16 residues. Germline V gene lookup returns CDR1 SGHRS and CDR2 YFSETQ. V shed 0 bases and J shed 1 base, with 13 bases lying between them. The CDR3 sequence is CASSLVAGNRNTEAFF. The CDR3 region has the DNA TGCGCCAGCAGCTTGGTAGCAGGGAACAGGAACACTGAAGCTTTCTTT.

The rearrangement links TRBV6-5 to TRBJ1-6; TRBD1 agrees at 10 bases. The CDR3 covers 15 residues. With V trimmed by 10 bases and J by 10 bases, 13 bases remained unmatched. CDR1 and CDR2 from the germline V gene are MNHEY and SVGAGI. Here the CDR3 DNA reads TGTGCCACCCGGGGACAGGGGCAATTTGGGTCACCCCTCCACTTT. The encoded protein is CATRGQGQFGSPLHF.

The J gene is TRBJ1-4, the V gene TRBV9; a possible D gene is TRBD1 (6 bases). Germline CDR1 reads SGDLS; CDR2 reads YYNGEE. The CDR3 has 15 residues. Deletions cut 0 bases from V and 0 bases from J, with 6 bases between. CDR3 sequence (DNA): TGTGCCAGCAGCGTAGGGACAGCAACTAATGAAAAACTGTTTTTT. Translated: CASSVGTATNEKLFF.

This clone was seen just once. The V and J genes are TRBV9 and TRBJ2-1; the match to TRBD2 covers 8 bases. From germline, CDR1 is SGDLS and CDR2 YYNGEE. V lost 0 bases to trimming and J lost 8 bases; unmatched junction nucleotides: 7. The CDR3 is made up of 15 amino acids. The CDR3 region has the DNA TGTGCCAGCAGCGTAGGTAGCGGGGTTGGGGATGAGCAGTTCTTC. Encoded protein: CASSVGSGVGDEQFF.

This chain links TRBV6-1 with TRBJ1-1, with no clear D. The V gene's germline CDR1 is MNHNS and CDR2 SASEGT. Trimming removed 6 bases from V and 0 bases from J, with 8 bases in between. The CDR3 is 13 amino acids. The CDR3 loop is CASREHMNTEAFF. CDR3 bases: TGTGCCAGCAGAGAACACATGAACACTGAAGCTTTCTTT.

The chain combines TRBV6-1 with TRBJ1-1; a possible D gene is TRBD1 (5 bases). Trimming stripped 5 bases from V and 3 bases from J, with 16 bases between. Germline CDR1 and CDR2: MNHNS and SASEGT. There are 15 residues in the CDR3. The CDR3 region is CASSPPRGVDTEAFF. The CDR3 bases are TGTGCCAGCAGTCCCCCACGGGGGGTTGACACTGAAGCTTTCTTT.

The chain uses TRBV19 and TRBJ2-7; D is uncertain. V dropped 0 bases and J dropped 3 bases, with 9 bases sitting between them. The CDR3 covers 14 residues. Germline CDR1 is LNHDA and CDR2 is SQIVND (reference sequence). CDR3 amino acids: CASSIDRWSYEQYF. CDR3 in DNA: TGTGCCAGTAGTATAGATAGGTGGAGCTACGAGCAGTACTTC. Supplemented by reference TRBV19 and TRBJ2-7, the full variable domain reads DGGITQSPKYLFRKEGQNVTLSCEQNLNHDAMYWYRQDPGQGLRLIYYSQIVNDFQKGDIAEGYSVSREKKESFPLTVTSAQKNPTAFYLCASSIDRWSYEQYFGPGTRLTVT.

This chain links TRBV6-5 with TRBJ1-4, with D possibly TRBD1 on 5 matching bases. Germline V gene data show CDR1 as MNHEY and CDR2 as SVGAGI. This CDR3 region has 16 residues. With 2 bases removed from V and 5 bases from J, the gap between germline ends came to 15 bases. The CDR3 protein is CASSYRRRGSNEKLFF. CDR3 coding DNA: TGTGCCAGCAGTTACCGGCGGCGGGGCTCCAATGAAAAACTGTTTTTT.

This chain links TRBV7-2 with TRBJ1-2; unclear D gene. Germline CDR1 and CDR2: SGHTA and FQGNSA. V lost 1 base and J lost 3, with 12 bases in between. CDR3 length: 15 residues. CDR3 nucleotide sequence: TGTGCCAGCAGCTTAGAGCCCCGGACTCACTATGGCTACACCTTC. This sequence encodes CASSLEPRTHYGYTF.

The CDR3 bases are TGTGCCAGTAGTCACCCGACCAGGGTCCTCAATGAGCAGTTCTTC. This codes for CASSHPTRVLNEQFF. The V and J genes are TRBV19 and TRBJ2-1, with a tentative D call TRBD1 (5 bases). CDR1 and CDR2 from the germline V gene are LNHDA and SQIVND (reference sequence). Trimming took off 5 bases at V and 6 bases at J, with 17 bases between the two ends. The CDR3 runs to 15 residues.